This T cell receptor (beta chain) was identified in a study of blood T cell repertoires in COVID-19 (dated by TCRdb to about 2020). Context from the whole study: Collaborator samples came from the United States, Italy and Spain and covered acute and convalescent phases of COVID-19. Deeply sampled blood TCRbeta repertoires from subjects exposed to, actively infected with, or recovered from COVID-19 were included in the dataset. Samples were obtained from the ongoing ImmuneRACE study (first 160 participants) and from 1,254 subjects provided by 6 global collaborators. Where HLA class I and class II types were available, the types were taken from metadata supplied by the sample provider, not from assay-based typing. The sample metadata nearly always contained a de-identified subject ID, COVID-19 status, age in years and sex. The repertoires were released in a freely available public database intended as a resource for research on the immune response to SARS-CoV-2. The prospective study material was composed of cDNA or gDNA derived from T cells, B-cell-depleted T cells, or PBMCs.

Each collaborating institution followed its own protocols to collect whole blood in K2EDTA tubes. For TCRbeta analysis, collaborators shipped samples as frozen whole blood, isolated PBMCs, or DNA extracted from either of those sample types. TCRbeta CDR3 regions were amplified from genomic DNA using the immunoSEQ Assay, a bias-controlled multiplex PCR. The paper's data handling went like this. The number of nucleated cells in each sample was estimated by amplification of reference gene primers within the assay. Sequence reads were collapsed and filtered to measure the absolute abundance of every unique TCRbeta CDR3 rearrangement. For each sample, productive Simpson clonality was calculated as the square root of Simpson's diversity index over productive rearrangements. TCRdb provides this immuneACCESS table in a form limited to in-frame rearrangements. Some clones are lacking; in checked studies, under half of them reflect an unresolved V gene, and why the rest are absent is not known. That table gives V, J and clone size, and the DNA gave D and trimming. Recorded for this sample are about 50,000 clones; about three quarters of them occurred a single time. The ten biggest clones cover 35% to 55% of the sample.

The germline V gene (reference sequence) gives CDR1 as GTSNPN and CDR2 as SVGIG. The trim is 1 base for V and 7 bases for J, with a gap of 11 bases between the germline ends. From its cysteine to its phenylalanine, the CDR3 spans 13 amino acids. Just CDR3 DNA is preserved here, 39 bases in frame from base 1. Regarding this clone: Its antigen has not been determined. Per-base qualities were not stored, and no clone one base away is much larger.

Here is what the overall study found, with its caveats: How much clinical and demographic metadata was included differed by source and by participant, and the metadata was provided uncurated.

The chain is assembled from TRBV30 and TRBJ2-1, with the D gene call left open. This receptor was taken from a man between 65 and 85 years old with active or convalescent COVID-19. The sample consisted of peripheral blood. The CDR3 region has the sequence CAWSGYSLNEQFF. The DNA reads as follows: TGTGCCTGGAGTGGATACAGTCTGAATGAGCAGTTCTTC.